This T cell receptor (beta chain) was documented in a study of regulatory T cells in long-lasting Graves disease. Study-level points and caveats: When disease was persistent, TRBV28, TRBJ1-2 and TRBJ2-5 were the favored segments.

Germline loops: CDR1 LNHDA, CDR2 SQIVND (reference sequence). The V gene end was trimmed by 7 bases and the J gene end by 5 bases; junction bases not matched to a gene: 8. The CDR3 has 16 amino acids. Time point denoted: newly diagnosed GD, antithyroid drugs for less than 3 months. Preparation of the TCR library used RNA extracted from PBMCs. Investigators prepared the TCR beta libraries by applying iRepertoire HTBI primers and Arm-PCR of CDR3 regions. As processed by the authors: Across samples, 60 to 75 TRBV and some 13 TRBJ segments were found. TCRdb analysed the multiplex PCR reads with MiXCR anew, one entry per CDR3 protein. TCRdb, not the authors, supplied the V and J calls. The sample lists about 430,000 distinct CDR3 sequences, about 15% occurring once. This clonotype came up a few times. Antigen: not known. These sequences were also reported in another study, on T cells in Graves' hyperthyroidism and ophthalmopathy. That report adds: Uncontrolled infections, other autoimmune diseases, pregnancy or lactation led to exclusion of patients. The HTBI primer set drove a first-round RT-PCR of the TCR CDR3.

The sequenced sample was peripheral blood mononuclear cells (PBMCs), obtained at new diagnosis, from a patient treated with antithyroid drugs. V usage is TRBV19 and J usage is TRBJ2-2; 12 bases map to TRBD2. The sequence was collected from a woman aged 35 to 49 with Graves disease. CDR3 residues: CASTLSLAGGTGELFF. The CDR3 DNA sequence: TGTGCCAGTACCCTTAGCCTAGCGGGAGGGACCGGGGAGCTGTTTTTT.